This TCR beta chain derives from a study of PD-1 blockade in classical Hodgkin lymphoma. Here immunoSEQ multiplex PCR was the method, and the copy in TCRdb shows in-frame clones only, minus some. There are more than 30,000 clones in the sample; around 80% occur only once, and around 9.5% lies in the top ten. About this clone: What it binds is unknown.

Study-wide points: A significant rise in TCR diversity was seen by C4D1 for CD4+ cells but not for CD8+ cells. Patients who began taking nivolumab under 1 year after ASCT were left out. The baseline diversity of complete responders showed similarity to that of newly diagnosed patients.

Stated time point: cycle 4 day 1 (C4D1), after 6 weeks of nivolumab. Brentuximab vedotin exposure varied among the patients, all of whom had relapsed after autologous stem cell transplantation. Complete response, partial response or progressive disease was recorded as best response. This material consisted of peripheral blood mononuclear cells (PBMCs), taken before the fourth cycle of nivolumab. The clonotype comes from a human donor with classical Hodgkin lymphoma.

DNA of the CDR3: TGTGCCAGCAGCTTAGGAGGCGGCGGCTACGAGCAGTACTTC. Its translation: CASSLGGGGYEQYF. The V call is TRBV7-6, the J call TRBJ2-7; no clear D gene. V lost 1 base to trimming and J lost 3 bases, with 10 bases between them. This CDR3 has 14 residues. CDR1 is SGHVS and CDR2 is FNYEAQ in the germline V gene.